The 20 T cell receptor beta chains in this list originate from one sample, sequenced in a study of blood T cells in healthy people across ages (dated by TCRdb to about 2015). Receptor amplification or capture employed 5' RACE. TCRdb lists the instrument as Illumina HiSeq 2500. A second PCR of about 6 to 12 cycles was run with a J-beta primer mix and a sample-barcoded 5' primer. TCRdb reran the public reads through fastp at Q25 and MiXCR, keeping productive beta chains. Each record represents a unique CDR3 protein, reported with the most common genes and DNA among its rows. This sample comprises around 780,000 distinct CDR3 sequences, under 30% of them detected only once. The ten largest clonotypes hold 3% of the sample. This sample was shared with a second study, whose subject was T cells of mothers and their children.

Sequences were obtained from blood. The receptors stem from a boy between 10 and 17 years old in good health.

V gene TRBV11-2 combines with J gene TRBJ1-3; D is possibly TRBD1 (5 bases). Germline loops: CDR1 SGHAT, CDR2 FQNNGV. This CDR3 is built from 17 residues. The germline V and J ends were trimmed by 3 bases and 0 bases, with 15 bases remaining between them. In nucleotides, the CDR3 is TGTGCCAGCAGCTTTAGCCCACAGGACTCCTCTGGAAACACCATATATTTT. Translating it yields CASSFSPQDSSGNTIYF.

This chain links TRBV7-9 with TRBJ2-3, with D possibly matching TRBD2 (6 bases). The CDR3 contains 15 residues. Germline loops: CDR1 SEHNR, CDR2 FQNEAQ (reference sequence). Trimming removed 7 bases at V and 0 bases at J, with 14 bases between. The CDR3 DNA follows: TGTGCCAGCACCCTTGGGGACTCAAGCACAGATACGCAGTATTTT. It codes for CASTLGDSSTDTQYF. The whole variable domain, filled in from reference TRBV7-9 and TRBJ2-3, reads DTGVSQNPRHKITKRGQNVTFRCDPISEHNRLYWYRQTLGQGPEFLTYFQNEAQLEKSRLLSDRFSAERPKGSFSTLEIQRTEQGDSAMYLCASTLGDSSTDTQYFGPGTRLTVL.

In its sample, this clonotype was seen a few times. The chain joins TRBV2 to TRBJ2-2; TRBD1 aligns across 8 bases. Germline CDR1 and CDR2: SNHLY and FYNNEI. V lost 9 bases and J lost 1; bases outside the gene matches: 4. The CDR3 is made up of 14 amino acids. The CDR3 DNA follows: TGTGCCAGAGGGGGGACAGGGAACACCGGGGAGCTGTTTTTT. It encodes CARGGTGNTGELFF.

This clonotype came up a few times. The V and J genes are TRBV12-3 or TRBV12-4 and TRBJ2-7, with unresolved D. With the DNA end fitting TRBJ2-1 better, the J assignment may be wrong. The CDR3 sequence is 11 residues long. The CDR3 loop is CASSLRSPQFF. The CDR3 nucleotides are TGTGCCAGCAGTTTAAGAAGTCCGCAGTTCTTC.

The V call is TRBV27, the J call TRBJ1-1; D ambiguous. Trimming took 0 bases from V and 2 from J, leaving 10 bases between them. From germline, CDR1 is MNHEY and CDR2 SMNVEV (reference sequence). CDR3 length equals 15 residues. The CDR3 sequence: CASSLSSGGNTEAFF. Written as DNA, the CDR3 is TGTGCCAGCAGTTTATCGTCGGGAGGAAACACTGAAGCTTTCTTT.

Note on this clonotype: Germline is not matched at one junction end, which may reflect a read error. The chain carries TRBV27 and TRBJ1-1; the match to TRBD1 covers 10 bases. This CDR3 has 14 residues. Germline lookup yields CDR1 MNHEY and CDR2 SMNVEV (reference sequence). The CDR3 region is CASSLLTGGTEALF. In DNA form, the CDR3 reads TGTGCCAGCAGTTTATTGACAGGGGGCACTGAAGCTCTCTTT.

This chain joins TRBV12-3 or TRBV12-4 and TRBJ2-7; 7 bases are shared with TRBD1. Trimming at V came to 0 bases and at J to 5 bases, leaving 4 bases not matched to a gene. The CDR3 is 14 residues long. The CDR3 DNA sequence: TGTGCCAGCAGTTTAGCGACAGGGTCCCACGAGCAGTACTTC. Protein: CASSLATGSHEQYF.

At least ten counts were recorded for this clonotype. The chain employs TRBV20-1 and TRBJ2-5; 9 nucleotides match TRBD2. Trimming took 3 bases from V and 1 from J; bases not matched to a gene: 6. Germline V gene sequence: CDR1 DFQATT, CDR2 SNEGSKA (reference sequence). The CDR3 runs 15 residues. The CDR3, as DNA: TGCAGTGCTAGCATAGCGGGGGTGACCCAAGAGACCCAGTACTTC. Amino acid sequence: CSASIAGVTQETQYF.

This clonotype was found a few times. The V and J genes are TRBV7-2 and TRBJ1-1; TRBD1 might be the D (6 bases). Germline CDR1 and CDR2: SGHTA and FQGNSA. Trimming cost V 0 bases and J 8 bases, with 10 bases left between them. The CDR3 sequence is 13 residues long. CDR3 sequence reads: CASSLAHRVEAFF. CDR3 DNA: TGTGCCAGCAGCTTAGCGCACAGGGTAGAAGCTTTCTTT.

In its sample, this clonotype was seen a few times. The V and J genes are TRBV10-3 and TRBJ2-3; D possibly corresponds to TRBD2 (5 bases). CDR3 length equals 17 residues. Trimming took 5 bases from V and 2 from J, leaving 20 bases between them. The V gene's germline CDR1 is ENHRY and CDR2 SYGVKD. In DNA, the CDR3 is TGTGCCATCAGTTTACTAGACCCGCGGCGGTACACAGATACGCAGTATTTT. It encodes CAISLLDPRRYTDTQYF.

This sequence joins TRBV5-6 and TRBJ1-5; no definite D call. The germline V gene has CDR1 SGHDT and CDR2 YYEEEE. The V gene lost 4 bases and the J gene lost 2 bases, with 10 bases spanning the gap. The CDR3 runs to 14 residues. The CDR3 sequence: CASSQRDGNQPQHF. In DNA form, the CDR3 reads TGTGCCAGCAGCCAGCGGGATGGCAATCAGCCCCAGCATTTT.

J is TRBJ2-2 and V is TRBV10-3; 10 bases map to TRBD1. The ends lost 5 bases at V and 2 bases at J; junction bases unmatched: 5. Germline-derived CDR1 and CDR2 are ENHRY and SYGVKD. The CDR3 runs 16 residues. As DNA, the CDR3 is TGTGCCATCAGTCCGGGACAGGGGTTAAACACCGGGGAGCTGTTTTTT. This encodes CAISPGQGLNTGELFF.

A few counts support this clonotype. The chain joins TRBV10-2 to TRBJ1-2, with TRBD1 matching 7 bases. J was trimmed by 4 bases and V by 10 bases; bases with no gene match: 12. Germline CDR1 reads WSHSY; CDR2 reads SAAADI. The CDR3 runs to 14 residues. The CDR3 sequence: CATSTGASLYGYTF. CDR3 bases: TGCGCCACTTCCACAGGGGCTTCGCTCTATGGCTACACCTTC.

This clonotype was detected a few times. The V gene is TRBV6-1, the J gene TRBJ2-7; TRBD2 matches at 9 bases. Unmatched junction bases numbered 4, after V lost 7 bases and J lost 3 bases. Per germline, CDR1 MNHNS and CDR2 SASEGT. The CDR3 covers 13 residues. The CDR3: CASTRLAVYEQYF. As DNA, the CDR3 is TGTGCCAGCACCAGACTAGCGGTCTACGAGCAGTACTTC.

This chain uses TRBV5-5 with TRBJ2-7, with TRBD2 identical over 7 bases. The CDR3 loop spans 13 amino acids. Germline V gene lookup returns CDR1 SGHKS and CDR2 YYEKEE (reference sequence). V was pared by 3 bases and J by 12 bases, with 12 bases of the junction left unmatched. CDR3 protein: CASSWGGAYSGYF. The CDR3 nucleotides read TGTGCCAGCAGCTGGGGGGGAGCCTACAGCGGGTACTTC. Using reference TRBV5-5 and TRBJ2-7 for the parts outside the CDR3, the full variable domain is DAGVTQSPTHLIKTRGQQVTLRCSPISGHKSVSWYQQVLGQGPQFIFQYYEKEERGRGNFPDRFSARQFPNYSSELNVNALLLGDSALYLCASSWGGAYSGYFGPGTRLTVT.

V gene TRBV12-3 or TRBV12-4 combines with J gene TRBJ2-1; D uncertain. Trimming removed 7 bases from V and 4 bases from J, with 11 bases in between. The CDR3 sequence is 13 residues long. The CDR3 reads CASMWAAYNEQFF. In nucleotides, the CDR3 is TGTGCCAGCATGTGGGCAGCTTACAATGAGCAGTTCTTC.

This clonotype was seen just once. The CDR3 DNA is TGTGCCAGCAGCCAAGGCCAGGGGCAGGTTTTGGGCTACACCTTC. It specifies CASSQGQGQVLGYTF. The chain joins TRBV3-1 to TRBJ1-2, with a possible D match to TRBD1 (6 bases). V lost 1 base to trimming and J lost 8 bases, with 17 bases between them. There are 15 residues in the CDR3. CDR1 LGHDT and CDR2 YNNKEL come from the germline V gene (reference sequence).

The J gene is TRBJ2-7, the V gene TRBV7-9, with 12 bases matching TRBD1. The V segment lost 1 base and the J segment 6 bases; nucleotides outside the gene matches: 4. This CDR3 is 15 amino acids long. Germline V gives CDR1 SEHNR, CDR2 FQNEAQ (reference sequence). In DNA, the CDR3 is TGTGCCAGCAGCTTAGTAGGGACAGGGGGCCTCGAGCAGTACTTC. Its translation: CASSLVGTGGLEQYF.

This rearrangement joins TRBV4-1 to TRBJ2-2; 7 bases match TRBD2. The CDR3 sequence is 15 residues long. The germline gives CDR1 MGHRA, CDR2 YSYEKL. J lost 5 bases, V lost 0 bases, and 3 bases had no gene match. The chain's CDR3 is CASSQEQGGTGELFF. The CDR3 DNA sequence: TGCGCCAGCAGCCAAGAGCAGGGAGGGACCGGGGAGCTGTTTTTT.

V is TRBV4-1 and J is TRBJ2-1; 7 nucleotides match TRBD1. The V segment lost 4 bases and the J segment 0 bases; nucleotides outside the gene matches: 6. Germline-derived CDR1 and CDR2 are MGHRA and YSYEKL. This CDR3 region has 16 residues. Here the CDR3 reads CASSPGTEDSYNEQFF. Here the CDR3 DNA reads TGCGCCAGCAGCCCCGGGACAGAAGACTCCTACAATGAGCAGTTCTTC.